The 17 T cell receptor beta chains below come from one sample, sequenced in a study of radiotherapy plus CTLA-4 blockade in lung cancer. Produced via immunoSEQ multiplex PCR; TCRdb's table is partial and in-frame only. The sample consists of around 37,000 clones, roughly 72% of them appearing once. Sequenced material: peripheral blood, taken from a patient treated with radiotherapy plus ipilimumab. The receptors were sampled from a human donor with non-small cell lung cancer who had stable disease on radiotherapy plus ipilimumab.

CDR3 nucleotides: TGTGCCAGCAGCTCCAACAGGGGATGGGACGAAAAACTGTTTTTT. Residues: CASSSNRGWDEKLFF. This rearrangement joins TRBV5-4 to TRBJ1-4; the match to TRBD1 covers 7 bases. CDR1 and CDR2 (germline): SGHNT, YYREEE (reference sequence). The J segment lost 8 bases and the V segment lost 3 bases, leaving 10 bases of the junction unmatched. CDR3 size: 15 residues.

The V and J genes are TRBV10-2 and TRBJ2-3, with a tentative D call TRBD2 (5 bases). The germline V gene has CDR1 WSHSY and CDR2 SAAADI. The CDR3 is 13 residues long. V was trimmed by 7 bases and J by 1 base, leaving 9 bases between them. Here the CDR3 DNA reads TGCGCCAGCAAGGACTTTCGCACAGATACGCAGTATTTT. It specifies CASKDFRTDTQYF.

CDR3 region: CASSLESGRDGYTF. CDR3 nucleotide sequence: TGCGCCAGCAGCTTGGAGTCAGGGAGGGATGGCTACACCTTC. The chain has TRBV5-1 and TRBJ1-2; perhaps TRBD1 as D (5 bases). With 0 bases removed from V and 6 bases from J, the gap between germline ends came to 12 bases. CDR3 length equals 14 residues. Looked up from germline, CDR1 is SGHRS and CDR2 is YFSETQ.

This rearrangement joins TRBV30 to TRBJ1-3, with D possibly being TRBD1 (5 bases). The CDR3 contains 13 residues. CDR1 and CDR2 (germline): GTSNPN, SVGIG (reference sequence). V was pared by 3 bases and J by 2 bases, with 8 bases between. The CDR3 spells CAWRPGAGNTIYF. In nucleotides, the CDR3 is TGTGCCTGGAGACCGGGGGCTGGAAACACCATATATTTT.

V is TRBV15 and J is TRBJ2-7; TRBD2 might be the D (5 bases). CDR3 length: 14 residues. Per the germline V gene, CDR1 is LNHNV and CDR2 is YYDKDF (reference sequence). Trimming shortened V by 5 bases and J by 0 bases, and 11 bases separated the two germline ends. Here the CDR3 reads CATSAGGSSYEQYF. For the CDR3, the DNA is TGTGCCACCAGCGCAGGAGGTTCCTCCTACGAGCAGTACTTC.

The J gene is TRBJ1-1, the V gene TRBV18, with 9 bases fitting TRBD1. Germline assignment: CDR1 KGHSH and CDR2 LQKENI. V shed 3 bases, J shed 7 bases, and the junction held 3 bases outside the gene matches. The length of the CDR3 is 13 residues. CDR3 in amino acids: CASSPGQGIEAFF. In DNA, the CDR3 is TGTGCCAGCTCACCTGGACAGGGGATTGAAGCTTTCTTT.

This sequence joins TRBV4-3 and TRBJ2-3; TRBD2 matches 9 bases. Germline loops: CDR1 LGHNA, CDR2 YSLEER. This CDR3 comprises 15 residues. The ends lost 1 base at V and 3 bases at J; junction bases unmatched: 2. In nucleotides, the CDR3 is TGCGCCAGCAGCCAAGGCGGGGGGGCAACAGATACGCAGTATTTT. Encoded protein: CASSQGGGATDTQYF.

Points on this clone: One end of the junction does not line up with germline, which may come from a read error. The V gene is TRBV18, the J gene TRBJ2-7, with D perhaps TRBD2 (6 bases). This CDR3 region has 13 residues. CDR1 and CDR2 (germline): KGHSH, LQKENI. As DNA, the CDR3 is TGTGCCAGCTCACCACCGGGGAGGTACGTGCAGTACTTC. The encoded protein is CASSPPGRYVQYF.

In DNA, the CDR3 is TGTGCCAGCAGCTTAAGTGGGAACGGGAATGGCTACACCTTC. Encoded protein: CASSLSGNGNGYTF. The chain employs TRBV7-9 and TRBJ1-2, with D unresolved. The CDR3 extends over 14 amino acids. V was shortened by 2 bases and J by 6 bases, with 13 bases between the two germline ends. Germline values: CDR1 SEHNR, CDR2 FQNEAQ (reference sequence).

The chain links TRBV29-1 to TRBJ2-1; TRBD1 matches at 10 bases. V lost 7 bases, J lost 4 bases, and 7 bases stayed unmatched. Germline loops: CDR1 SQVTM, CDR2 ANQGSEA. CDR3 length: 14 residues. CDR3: CSAPGQGGYNEQFF. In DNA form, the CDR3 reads TGCAGCGCTCCCGGACAGGGGGGTTACAATGAGCAGTTCTTC.

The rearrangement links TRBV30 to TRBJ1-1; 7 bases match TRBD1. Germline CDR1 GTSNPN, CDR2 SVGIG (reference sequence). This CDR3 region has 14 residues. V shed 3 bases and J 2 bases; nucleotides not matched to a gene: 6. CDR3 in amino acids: CAWRGGQTNTEAFF. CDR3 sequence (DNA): TGTGCCTGGAGGGGGGGACAGACTAACACTGAAGCTTTCTTT.

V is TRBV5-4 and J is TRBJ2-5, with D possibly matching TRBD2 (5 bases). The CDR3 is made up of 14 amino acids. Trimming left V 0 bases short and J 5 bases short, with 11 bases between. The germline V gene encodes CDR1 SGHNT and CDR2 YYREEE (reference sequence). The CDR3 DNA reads TGTGCCAGCAGCTTGGGAGGGATTGAGGAGACCCAGTACTTC. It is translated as CASSLGGIEETQYF.

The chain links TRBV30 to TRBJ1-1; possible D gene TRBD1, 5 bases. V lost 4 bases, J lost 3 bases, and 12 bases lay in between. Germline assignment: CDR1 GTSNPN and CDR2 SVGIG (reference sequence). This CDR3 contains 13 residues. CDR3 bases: TGTGCCTGGAAGGGCAGGGCGGACACTGAAGCTTTCTTT. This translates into CAWKGRADTEAFF.

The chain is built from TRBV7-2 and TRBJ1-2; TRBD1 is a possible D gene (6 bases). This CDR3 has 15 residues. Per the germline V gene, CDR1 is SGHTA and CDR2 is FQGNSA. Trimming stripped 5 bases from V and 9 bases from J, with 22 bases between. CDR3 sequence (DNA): TGTGCCAGCAGCCCTACCCCCGGGACATGGGTTCGCTACACCTTC. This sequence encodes CASSPTPGTWVRYTF.

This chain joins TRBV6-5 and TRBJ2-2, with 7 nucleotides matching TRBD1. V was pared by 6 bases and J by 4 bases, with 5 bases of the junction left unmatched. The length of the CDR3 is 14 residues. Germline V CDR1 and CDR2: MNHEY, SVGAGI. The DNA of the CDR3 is TGTGCCAGCAGGGTACAGGGGCCCACCGGGGAGCTGTTTTTT. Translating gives CASRVQGPTGELFF.

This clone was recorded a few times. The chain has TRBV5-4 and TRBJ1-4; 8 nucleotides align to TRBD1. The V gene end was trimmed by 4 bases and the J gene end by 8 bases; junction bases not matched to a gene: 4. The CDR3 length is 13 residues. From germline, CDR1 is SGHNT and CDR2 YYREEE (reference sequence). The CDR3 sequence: CASSIRTGEKLFF. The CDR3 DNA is TGTGCCAGCAGCATTCGGACAGGGGAAAAACTGTTTTTT.

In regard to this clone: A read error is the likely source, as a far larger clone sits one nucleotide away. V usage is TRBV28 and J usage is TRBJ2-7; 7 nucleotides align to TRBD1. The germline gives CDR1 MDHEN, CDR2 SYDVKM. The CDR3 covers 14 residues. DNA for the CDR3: TGTGCCAGCAGACCGATGACAGGGCAGTACGAGCGGTACTTC. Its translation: CASRPMTGQYERYF.